This T cell receptor beta chain was sequenced during a study of blood T cell repertoires in COVID-19. Germline CDR1 is SGHVS and CDR2 is FNYEAQ. V shed 5 bases and J 7 bases; nucleotides not matched to a gene: 10. CDR3 length equals 15 residues. Profiled with immunoSEQ multiplex PCR; TCRdb holds only in-frame clones, not every one. Among 350,000 to 450,000 clones listed, around four fifths were seen once. Sequencing was carried out using PBMCs or T cells enriched from blood (not recorded which). This TCR was recovered from a woman in her 50s who had recovered from COVID-19. The V call is TRBV7-6, the J call TRBJ2-2; 7 bases map to TRBD1. The CDR3 nucleotides are TGTGCCAGCAGCCCCAATACTAACAGGGGCGGGGAGCTGTTTTTT. It encodes CASSPNTNRGGELFF.